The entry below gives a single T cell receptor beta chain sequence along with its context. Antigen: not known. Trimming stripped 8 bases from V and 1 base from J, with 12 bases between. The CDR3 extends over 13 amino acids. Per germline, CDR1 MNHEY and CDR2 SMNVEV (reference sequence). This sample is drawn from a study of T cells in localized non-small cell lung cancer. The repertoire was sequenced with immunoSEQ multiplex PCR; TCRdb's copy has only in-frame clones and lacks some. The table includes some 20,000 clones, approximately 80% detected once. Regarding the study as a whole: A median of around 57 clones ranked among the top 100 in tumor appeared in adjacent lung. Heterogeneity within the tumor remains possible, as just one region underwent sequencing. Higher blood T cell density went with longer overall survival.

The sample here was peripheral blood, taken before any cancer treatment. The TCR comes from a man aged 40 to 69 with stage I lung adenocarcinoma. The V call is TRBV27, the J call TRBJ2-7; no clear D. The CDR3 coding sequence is TGTGCCAGCGGTGTCTCCCCTTCCTACGAGCAGTACTTC. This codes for CASGVSPSYEQYF.